The 17 T cell receptor beta chains presented below share a single source sample, sequenced in a study of T cell responses to AZD1222 COVID-19 vaccine. Assay: immunoSEQ multiplex PCR; the TCRdb copy retains only in-frame clones and omits some. The data show over 120,000 clones, 92% seen once. Sequencing used peripheral blood, obtained on day 0 of AZD1222 vaccination. Source of these receptors: an adult in good health.

The gene calls are TRBV6-2 or TRBV6-3 and TRBJ1-1; no reliable D call. The CDR3 sequence is 15 residues long. Trimming stripped 2 bases from V and 3 bases from J, with 13 bases between. From germline, CDR1 is MNHEY and CDR2 SVGEGT. CDR3 amino acids: CASSYPAGGDTEAFF. CDR3 nucleotides: TGTGCCAGCAGTTACCCCGCCGGCGGGGACACTGAAGCTTTCTTT.

This rearrangement joins TRBV5-1 to TRBJ1-2; possible D gene TRBD1, 6 bases. V lost 0 bases and J lost 6, with 12 bases in between. Germline V gene data show CDR1 as SGHRS and CDR2 as YFSETQ. This CDR3 has 14 amino acids. The CDR3 DNA follows: TGCGCCAGCAGCTTGGACAGGGACTGGGATGGCTACACCTTC. Residues: CASSLDRDWDGYTF.

This clone was recorded only once. This sequence joins TRBV4-3 and TRBJ1-2; D is possibly TRBD1 (6 bases). The CDR3 is 14 residues long. CDR1 LGHNA and CDR2 YSLEER come from the germline V gene. The germline V and J ends were trimmed by 5 bases and 7 bases, with 17 bases remaining between them. CDR3: CASSSLIQGSGYTF. For the CDR3, the DNA is TGCGCCAGCAGCTCTCTAATACAGGGATCTGGCTACACCTTC.

The chain uses TRBV19 and TRBJ2-1, with TRBD2 matching 9 bases. Germline loops: CDR1 LNHDA, CDR2 SQIVND (reference sequence). The J segment lost 3 bases and the V segment lost 9 bases, leaving 9 bases of the junction unmatched. This CDR3 is 15 amino acids long. The DNA of the CDR3 is TGTGCCAGCAACCCGACTAGCGGACACTACAATGAGCAGTTCTTC. Its protein is CASNPTSGHYNEQFF.

V is TRBV5-4 and J is TRBJ2-7; the D gene is possibly TRBD1 (6 bases). The V end lost 2 bases, the J end lost 2 bases, and 14 bases lay between the germline ends. Germline CDR1 SGHNT, CDR2 YYREEE (reference sequence). The CDR3 covers 15 residues. CDR3 nucleotides: TGTGCCAGCAGCTTTGGACAGCACGAGACCTACGAGCAGTACTTC. This gives the protein CASSFGQHETYEQYF.

The chain recombines TRBV11-2 with TRBJ1-2; tentative D call: TRBD1 (5 bases). Trimming cost V 0 bases and J 4 bases, with 18 bases left between them. CDR1 is SGHAT, CDR2 FQNNGV, per germline. The CDR3 extends over 17 amino acids. Here the CDR3 DNA reads TGTGCCAGCAGCTTAGATCCGAAAGGGGTTCTCGGCTATGGCTACACCTTC. It yields the protein CASSLDPKGVLGYGYTF.

V is TRBV7-9 and J is TRBJ1-2, with D maybe TRBD1 (5 bases). The germline V gene encodes CDR1 SEHNR and CDR2 FQNEAQ (reference sequence). V was shortened by 5 bases and J by 1 base, with 11 bases between the two germline ends. This CDR3 has 14 residues. The CDR3 bases are TGTGCCAGCAGCCACAGGACCGATAACTATGGCTACACCTTC. Encoded protein: CASSHRTDNYGYTF.

The rearrangement joins TRBV5-1 to TRBJ2-1; 12 positions agree with TRBD1. The CDR3 length is 15 residues. The germline V gene encodes CDR1 SGHRS and CDR2 YFSETQ. V gave up 2 bases and J gave up 6 bases; unmatched junction bases: 3. CDR3 loop: CASSFGDRGPNEQFF. In DNA form, the CDR3 reads TGCGCCAGCAGCTTCGGGGACAGGGGGCCCAATGAGCAGTTCTTC. Drawing the rest from reference TRBV5-1 and TRBJ2-1, the complete variable domain is KAGVTQTPRYLIKTRGQQVTLSCSPISGHRSVSWYQQTPGQGLQFLFEYFSETQRNKGNFPGRFSGRQFSNSRSEMNVSTLELGDSALYLCASSFGDRGPNEQFFGPGTRLTVL.

V gene TRBV5-6 combines with J gene TRBJ1-1; unclear D gene. The V and J ends lost 0 bases and 6 bases respectively, with 0 bases between them. The CDR3 consists of 10 residues. Per the germline V gene, CDR1 is SGHDT and CDR2 is YYEEEE. CDR3 nucleotides: TGTGCCAGCAGCTTGGCTGAAGCTTTCTTT. Translating it yields CASSLAEAFF.

CDR3 DNA: TGTGCCAGCTCACCCCTGGCAGGGGCGAACACCGGGGAGCTGTTTTTT. It specifies CASSPLAGANTGELFF. V and J are TRBV18 and TRBJ2-2, with D possibly TRBD1 on 6 matching bases. Trimming removed 3 bases from V and 0 bases from J, with 11 bases in between. The CDR3 is 16 amino acids. Germline lookup yields CDR1 KGHSH and CDR2 LQKENI. Full variable domain (remainder filled in from reference TRBV18 and TRBJ2-2): NAGVMQNPRHLVRRRGQEARLRCSPMKGHSHVYWYRQLPEEGLKFMVYLQKENIIDESGMPKERFSAEFPKEGPSILRIQQVVRGDSAAYFCASSPLAGANTGELFFGEGSRLTVL.

CDR3 sequence (DNA): TGCGCCAGCAGCCAAGACTCTCTCCAGACTGAAGCTTTCTTT. It yields the protein CASSQDSLQTEAFF. The chain couples TRBV4-3 to TRBJ1-1; D ambiguous. This CDR3 contains 14 residues. CDR1 and CDR2 from the germline V gene are LGHNA and YSLEER. Deletions cut 0 bases from V and 5 bases from J, with 10 bases between.

This clone has just one count. The V and J genes are TRBV5-6 and TRBJ1-2, with a tentative D call TRBD1 (6 bases). Germline V gene sequence: CDR1 SGHDT, CDR2 YYEEEE. This CDR3 comprises 15 residues. V was trimmed by 0 bases and J by 4 bases, leaving 13 bases between them. In DNA form, the CDR3 reads TGTGCCAGCAGCTTGGGGGCCTGGGGGGCCTATGGCTACACCTTC. Protein product: CASSLGAWGAYGYTF.

This chain joins TRBV5-1 and TRBJ2-5; maybe TRBD1 (6 bases). V lost 9 bases and J lost 0, with 15 bases in between. The length of the CDR3 is 14 residues. Germline CDR1 is SGHRS and CDR2 is YFSETQ. The CDR3 protein is CANRAGQYQETQYF. CDR3 in DNA: TGCGCCAACAGGGCCGGGCAGTACCAAGAGACCCAGTACTTC.

V gene TRBV4-3 combines with J gene TRBJ2-3; TRBD2 aligns across 14 bases. CDR1 and CDR2 from the germline V gene are LGHNA and YSLEER. V lost 4 bases and J lost 4; bases outside the gene matches: 4. The CDR3 sequence is 16 residues long. The CDR3 DNA follows: TGCGCCAGCAGCCTGCGACTAGCGGGGGGGCCAGATACGCAGTATTTT. It specifies CASSLRLAGGPDTQYF.

J is TRBJ1-5 and V is TRBV5-1, with 8 positions matching TRBD1. CDR3 size: 15 residues. J lost 5 bases, V lost 0 bases, and 4 bases had no gene match. The germline V gene encodes CDR1 SGHRS and CDR2 YFSETQ. CDR3: CASSLGQGADQPQHF. The CDR3 DNA follows: TGCGCCAGCAGCTTGGGGCAGGGGGCGGATCAGCCCCAGCATTTT.

There are a few counts of this clone. Its ends do not fully match the called genes, so a read error is possible. The rearrangement uses TRBV19 and TRBJ1-5, with TRBD1 matching 7 bases. This CDR3 spans 16 amino acids. CDR1 LNHDA and CDR2 SQIVND come from the germline V gene (reference sequence). CDR3 in DNA: TGTGCCAGTAGTACGGGGTCCGGGACAGAGAATCAGGCCCAGCATTTT. It specifies CASSTGSGTENQAQHF.

Only one count was recorded for this clone. This rearrangement joins TRBV2 to TRBJ2-2, with 8 bases fitting TRBD1. Germline-derived CDR1 and CDR2 are SNHLY and FYNNEI. Trimming took 6 bases from V and 4 from J; bases not matched to a gene: 10. This CDR3 region has 16 residues. The CDR3 DNA is TGTGCCAGCAGCGACGACAGGGGTAAAATCACCGGGGAGCTGTTTTTT. Translating it yields CASSDDRGKITGELFF.